The rows below give T cell receptor beta chains drawn from one sample of a study of blood T cells in healthy people across ages. TCRdb called the 5' RACE reads again in MiXCR, with one record for every CDR3 protein. Of roughly 1,500,000 distinct CDR3 sequences in the sample, around 35% were seen once. Sequenced sample: blood. The source is a woman aged 25 to 45 in good health. The CDR3 runs from the conserved cysteine through the conserved F or W. D genes are given only for firm matches. Size values are once, few and many counts, or a class for expanded clones, and some rows have none.

d_gene: -
j_gene: TRBJ2-4
v_gene: TRBV14
abundance: -
CDR3nt: TGTGCCAGCAGCCAGACGTTTAATGACATTCAGTACTTC
CDR3aa: CASSQTFNDIQYF

d_gene: -
j_gene: TRBJ2-7
v_gene: TRBV12-3/TRBV12-4
abundance: few
CDR3nt: TGTGCCAGCACCTGGGGCTCACAATCCGAGCAGTACTTC
CDR3aa: CASTWGSQSEQYF

d_gene: TRBD2
j_gene: TRBJ2-6
v_gene: TRBV5-1
abundance: -
CDR3nt: TGCGCCAGCAGCTTCCCCGGGGAGGGGCCCACGACTGGGGCCAACGTCCTGACTTTC
CDR3aa: CASSFPGEGPTTGANVLTF

d_gene: -
j_gene: TRBJ2-3
v_gene: TRBV4-1
abundance: few
CDR3nt: TGCGCCAGCAGCCGAGGCACGGCGGGGGCCCCCACAGATACGCAGTATTTT
CDR3aa: CASSRGTAGAPTDTQYF

d_gene: TRBD2
j_gene: TRBJ2-7
v_gene: TRBV4-2
abundance: many
CDR3nt: TGTGCCAGCAGCCAAGGGTCGATAGCGGGGGCCTACGAGCAGTACTTC
CDR3aa: CASSQGSIAGAYEQYF

d_gene: -
j_gene: TRBJ2-5
v_gene: TRBV6-1
abundance: -
CDR3nt: TGTGCCAGCAGTCCGCTATCGGTCGGCCGGAGCCTTCAAGAGACCCAGTACTTC
CDR3aa: CASSPLSVGRSLQETQYF

d_gene: TRBD2
j_gene: TRBJ2-5
v_gene: TRBV6-2/TRBV6-3
abundance: -
CDR3nt: TGTGCCAGCACCGACCGACTAGCGGGAGGGGAGACCCAGTACTTC
CDR3aa: CASTDRLAGGETQYF

d_gene: -
j_gene: TRBJ1-6
v_gene: TRBV7-6
abundance: -
CDR3nt: TGTGCCAGCAGCTTAGTTAGTCAGGGCAATTCACCCCTCCACTTT
CDR3aa: CASSLVSQGNSPLHF

d_gene: TRBD1
j_gene: TRBJ2-3
v_gene: TRBV6-6
abundance: -
CDR3nt: TGTGTCAGCAGAGATCGACAGGGAATAACAGATACGCAGTATTTT
CDR3aa: CVSRDRQGITDTQYF

d_gene: TRBD1
j_gene: TRBJ1-2
v_gene: TRBV20-1
abundance: -
CDR3nt: TGCAGTGCTAGAGCCGCCAACCGGGACAGGGGGCGTCGGGGCTACACCTTC
CDR3aa: CSARAANRDRGRRGYTF

d_gene: -
j_gene: TRBJ2-3
v_gene: TRBV7-9
abundance: -
CDR3nt: TGTGCCAGCAGCTTATTAGGTGCAACAGATGCGCAGTATTTT
CDR3aa: CASSLLGATDAQYF

d_gene: TRBD1
j_gene: TRBJ2-7
v_gene: TRBV10-3
abundance: few
CDR3nt: TGTGCCATCGGCTCCGGGACAGGATTCTCCTACGAGCAGTACTTC
CDR3aa: CAIGSGTGFSYEQYF

d_gene: -
j_gene: TRBJ2-1
v_gene: TRBV5-6
abundance: few
CDR3nt: TGTGCCAGCAGCTTGACCTCTCTAGAGATAGGGCAGTTCTTC
CDR3aa: CASSLTSLEIGQFF